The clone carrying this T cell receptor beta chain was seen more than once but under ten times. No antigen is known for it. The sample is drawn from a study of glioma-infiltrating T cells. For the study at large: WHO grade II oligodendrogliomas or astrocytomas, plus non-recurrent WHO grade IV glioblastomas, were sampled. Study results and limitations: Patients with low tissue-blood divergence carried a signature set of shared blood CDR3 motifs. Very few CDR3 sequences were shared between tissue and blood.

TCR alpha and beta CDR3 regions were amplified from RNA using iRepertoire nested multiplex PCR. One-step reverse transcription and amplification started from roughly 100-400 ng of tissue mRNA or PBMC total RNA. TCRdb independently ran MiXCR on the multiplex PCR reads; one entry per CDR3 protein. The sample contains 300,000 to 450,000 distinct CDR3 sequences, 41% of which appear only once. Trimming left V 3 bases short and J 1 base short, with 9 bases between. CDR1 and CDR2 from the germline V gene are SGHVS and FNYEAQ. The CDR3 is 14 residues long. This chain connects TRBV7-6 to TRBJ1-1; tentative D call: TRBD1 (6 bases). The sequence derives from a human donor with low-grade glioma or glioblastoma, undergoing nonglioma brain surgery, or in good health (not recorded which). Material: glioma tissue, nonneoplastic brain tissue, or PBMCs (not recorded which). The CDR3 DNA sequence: TGTGCCAGCAGCTTGGGGGGCTGGAACACTGAAGCTTTCTTT. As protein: CASSLGGWNTEAFF.